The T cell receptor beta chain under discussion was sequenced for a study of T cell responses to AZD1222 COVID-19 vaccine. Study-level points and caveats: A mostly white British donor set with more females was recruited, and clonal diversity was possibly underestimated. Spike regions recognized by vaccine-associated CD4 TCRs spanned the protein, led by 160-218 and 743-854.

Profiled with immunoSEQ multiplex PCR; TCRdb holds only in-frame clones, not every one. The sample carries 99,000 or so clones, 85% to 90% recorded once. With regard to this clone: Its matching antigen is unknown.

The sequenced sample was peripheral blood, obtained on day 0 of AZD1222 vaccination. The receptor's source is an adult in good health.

The CDR3 loop is CASSQPNQPQHF. DNA for the CDR3: TGCGCCAGCAGCCAACCTAATCAGCCCCAGCATTTT. The chain has TRBV4-1 and TRBJ1-5; D gene unclear. The germline V gene has CDR1 MGHRA and CDR2 YSYEKL. The CDR3 is 12 amino acids. V shed 2 bases and J shed 4 bases, with 3 bases lying between them.